This TCR beta chain appears in the sequencing data of a study of blood T cell repertoires in COVID-19. The protocol was immunoSEQ multiplex PCR, while the TCRdb copy is restricted to in-frame clones and leaves out a portion. The sample shows some 240,000 clones, 75% to 90% of them seen only once. This CDR3 contains 13 residues. Germline CDR1 reads SGHKS; CDR2 reads YYEKEE (reference sequence). The ends lost 4 bases at V and 3 bases at J; junction bases unmatched: 3. As concerns this clone: The sample has other DNA sequences that encode this CDR3 too.

The chain links TRBV5-5 to TRBJ1-1, with 7 bases matching TRBD1. This TCR was recovered from a woman in her seventies with COVID-19, enrolled during active disease. Sequencing was carried out using peripheral blood. The CDR3: CASSLTGDTEAFF. Here the CDR3 DNA reads TGTGCCAGCAGCCTAACAGGGGACACTGAAGCTTTCTTT.